This T cell receptor beta chain emerged from a study of T cell changes during pregnancy in multiple sclerosis. The method was immunoSEQ multiplex PCR; TCRdb's version includes in-frame clones alone and lacks a portion of them. This table has approximately 88,000 clones, 94% appearing once. With V trimmed by 6 bases and J by 7 bases, 11 bases remained unmatched. The CDR3 loop spans 16 amino acids. Per germline, CDR1 MDHEN and CDR2 SYDVKM. The chain couples TRBV28 to TRBJ1-5; TRBD1 agrees at 11 bases. The source material was peripheral blood, sampled in the third trimester of pregnancy. The clonotype was recovered from a female donor with multiple sclerosis, enrolled in a pregnancy study. The CDR3 sequence is CASRQPGTGGWQPQHF. CDR3 nucleotide sequence: TGTGCCAGCAGACAGCCCGGGACAGGGGGTTGGCAGCCCCAGCATTTT.